This TCR beta chain was captured in a study of T cells in Graves' hyperthyroidism and ophthalmopathy. Trimming pared 6 bases from V and 5 bases from J, leaving 17 bases between. The germline CDR1 and CDR2 sequences are LNHNV and YYDKDF (reference sequence). The CDR3 loop spans 15 amino acids. Researchers took RNA transcripts and amplified the TCR beta CDR3 regions from them. The primer set for the first-round RT-PCR of the TCR CDR3 was HTBI. Each CDR3 protein gets one entry after TCRdb re-called the multiplex PCR reads with MiXCR. The sample has hundreds of thousands of distinct CDR3 sequences; around 39% are singletons.

The sample was blood. The clonotype was recovered from a man aged 18 to 30 with Graves' hyperthyroidism. The V call is TRBV15, the J call TRBJ1-5; perhaps TRBD1 as D (5 bases). CDR3 nucleotides: TGTGCCACCAGAGGGGAAGGCAGACGAGATCAGCCCCAGCATTTT. Translated: CATRGEGRRDQPQHF.